Listed here are 19 T cell receptor beta chains from one sample, sequenced in a study of cytomegalovirus exposure and HLA in healthy donors. PCR employed 60 Vbeta and 13 Jbeta primers. Method: immunoSEQ multiplex PCR; TCRdb's copy keeps in-frame clones and lacks some. The data contain over 150,000 clones, over 70% of them seen just once; the ten biggest clones take up 2% to 2.5%. Specimen: PBMCs. These TCRs come from a woman under 40 in good health and CMV-seronegative.

The J gene is TRBJ1-1, the V gene TRBV27; D perhaps matches TRBD1 (5 bases). The CDR3 totals 14 residues. The germline CDR1 and CDR2 sequences are MNHEY and SMNVEV (reference sequence). V lost 3 bases, J lost 5 bases, and 13 bases lay in between. The CDR3 here is CASSFGTASTEAFF. The CDR3 nucleotides read TGTGCCAGCAGTTTTGGGACTGCATCGACTGAAGCTTTCTTT.

This clone was observed a few times. For the CDR3, the DNA is TGTGCCAGCAGCTCTCGGACAGGGGGCTTGTACGAGCAGTACTTC. It yields the protein CASSSRTGGLYEQYF. The chain couples TRBV7-2 to TRBJ2-7; TRBD1 matches at 11 bases. The CDR3 is made up of 15 amino acids. Unmatched junction bases numbered 6, after V lost 4 bases and J lost 4 bases. Germline V lookup: CDR1 SGHTA, CDR2 FQGNSA.

The chain links TRBV15 to TRBJ1-4; unclear D gene. CDR3 size: 16 residues. With 3 bases removed from V and 7 bases from J, the gap between germline ends came to 18 bases. The V gene's germline CDR1 is LNHNV and CDR2 YYDKDF (reference sequence). The CDR3 reads CATSRVQGGKREKLFF. The CDR3 DNA is TGTGCCACCAGCAGGGTCCAAGGCGGGAAACGTGAAAAACTGTTTTTT. Variable domain in full (rest from reference TRBV15 and TRBJ1-4): DAMVIQNPRYQVTQFGKPVTLSCSQTLNHNVMYWYQQKSSQAPKLLFHYYDKDFNNEADTPDNFQSRRPNTSFCFLDIRSPGLGDTAMYLCATSRVQGGKREKLFFGSGTQLSVL.

This chain joins TRBV28 and TRBJ2-1, with TRBD1 matching 9 bases. The trim removed 8 bases at V and 6 bases at J, leaving 11 bases unmatched. Germline values: CDR1 MDHEN, CDR2 SYDVKM. The CDR3 loop spans 15 amino acids. The CDR3 here is CASSHRGQGGNEQFF. The CDR3 bases are TGTGCCAGCTCACACCGGGGACAGGGCGGCAATGAGCAGTTCTTC.

The genes are TRBV29-1 and TRBJ1-2, with D possibly TRBD1 on 5 matching bases. The CDR3 is 12 amino acids. Germline V gives CDR1 SQVTM, CDR2 ANQGSEA. Between the trimmed V and J ends, which lost 3 bases and 6 bases, there was a span of 11 bases. CDR3 loop: CSVDPSRDGYTF. The DNA for the CDR3 is TGCAGCGTTGACCCGAGCAGGGATGGCTACACCTTC.

The chain has TRBV7-6 and TRBJ2-7; D uncertain. The germline CDR1 and CDR2 sequences are SGHVS and FNYEAQ. The CDR3 is made up of 14 amino acids. V lost 2 bases and J 1 base, leaving 9 bases between the germline ends. In nucleotides, the CDR3 is TGTGCCAGCAGCTTATCCGTACGGTCCTACGAGCAGTACTTC. Translation: CASSLSVRSYEQYF.

In regard to this clone: At one end, the junction sequence differs from germline, possibly due to a read error. The chain has TRBV10-3 and TRBJ2-7; D uncertain. Germline V gene lookup returns CDR1 ENHRY and CDR2 SYGVKD. The CDR3 has 11 amino acids. CDR3 in amino acids: CAINELYEQYF. The CDR3 DNA is TGTGCCATCAATGAGCTTTACGAGCAGTACTTC.

The V gene is TRBV9, the J gene TRBJ2-1; 15 positions agree with TRBD2. The CDR3 extends over 17 amino acids. The V segment lost 2 bases and the J segment 9 bases; nucleotides outside the gene matches: 9. Germline V gene sequence: CDR1 SGDLS, CDR2 YYNGEE. Written as DNA, the CDR3 is TGTGCCAGCAGCGTTACTCCCGGGACTAGCGGGAGGCCTGAGCAGTTCTTC. Its protein product is CASSVTPGTSGRPEQFF. Drawing the rest from reference TRBV9 and TRBJ2-1, the complete variable domain is DSGVTQTPKHLITATGQRVTLRCSPRSGDLSVYWYQQSLDQGLQFLIQYYNGEERAKGNILERFSAQQFPDLHSELNLSSLELGDSALYFCASSVTPGTSGRPEQFFGPGTRLTVL.

The genes are TRBV10-3 and TRBJ2-1, with D possibly being TRBD2 (6 bases). Germline loops: CDR1 ENHRY, CDR2 SYGVKD. V lost 7 bases, J lost 7 bases, and 11 bases lay in between. CDR3 size: 12 residues. The CDR3 reads CAIKDGGNEQFF. As DNA, the CDR3 is TGTGCCATCAAGGATGGGGGGAATGAGCAGTTCTTC.

This chain joins TRBV29-1 and TRBJ1-1, with D perhaps matching TRBD1 (5 bases). CDR3 length: 13 residues. Per the germline V gene, CDR1 is SQVTM and CDR2 is ANQGSEA. Trimming took off 3 bases at V and 6 bases at J, with 14 bases between the two ends. CDR3 bases: TGCAGCGTTGACTTCGGACACGGCGCTGAAGCTTTCTTT. Translating it yields CSVDFGHGAEAFF.

The chain combines TRBV7-2 with TRBJ1-2, with D unresolved. Trimming shortened V by 1 base and J by 1 base, and 10 bases separated the two germline ends. CDR1 and CDR2 (germline): SGHTA, FQGNSA. This CDR3 has 15 amino acids. CDR3: CASSLESGNNYGYTF. For the CDR3, the DNA is TGTGCCAGCAGCTTAGAGTCGGGAAATAACTATGGCTACACCTTC.

V gene TRBV7-2 combines with J gene TRBJ1-2; D is perhaps TRBD1 (5 bases). V shed 5 bases and J shed 4 bases, with 17 bases lying between them. Germline CDR1 SGHTA, CDR2 FQGNSA. The CDR3 covers 15 residues. CDR3 nucleotide sequence: TGTGCCAGCAGCCCTCCCGGGGGTCTCGGCTATGGCTACACCTTC. This gives the protein CASSPPGGLGYGYTF.

V is TRBV9 and J is TRBJ2-2, with 9 bases aligning to TRBD2. The CDR3 contains 16 residues. V shed 0 bases, J shed 4 bases, and the junction held 4 bases outside the gene matches. Germline assignment: CDR1 SGDLS and CDR2 YYNGEE. In DNA form, the CDR3 reads TGTGCCAGCAGCGTAGACGGCGGGAGGGGCACCGGGGAGCTGTTTTTT. Protein sequence: CASSVDGGRGTGELFF.

V and J are TRBV11-3 and TRBJ2-7, with 9 bases that match TRBD1. The length of the CDR3 is 14 residues. Germline CDR1 reads SGHNT; CDR2 reads YENEEA. With V trimmed by 4 bases and J by 0 bases, 1 base remained unmatched. The CDR3 region is CASSWTGDSYEQYF. CDR3 sequence (DNA): TGTGCCAGCAGCTGGACAGGGGACTCCTACGAGCAGTACTTC.

This chain joins TRBV7-9 and TRBJ2-7, with D hard to call. V was pared by 8 bases and J by 3 bases, with 5 bases between. The CDR3 has 10 amino acids. The germline V gene encodes CDR1 SEHNR and CDR2 FQNEAQ (reference sequence). The CDR3: CASANYEQYF. The DNA for the CDR3 is TGTGCCAGCGCGAACTACGAGCAGTACTTC.

The CDR3 DNA reads as TGTGCCAGCAGTGAAGCTGCACTCAGGGCCCCCGGGGAGCTGTTTTTT. Translation gives CASSEAALRAPGELFF. V and J are TRBV6-1 and TRBJ2-2; weak D call: TRBD1 (5 bases). Germline CDR1 is MNHNS and CDR2 is SASEGT. The CDR3 covers 16 residues. Deletions cut 0 bases from V and 6 bases from J, with 14 bases between.

The chain recombines TRBV28 with TRBJ2-5, with TRBD2 matching 8 bases. Germline CDR1 MDHEN, CDR2 SYDVKM. The CDR3 has 17 amino acids. The ends lost 6 bases at V and 5 bases at J; junction bases unmatched: 17. This chain's CDR3 is CASSSPASGGGRETQYF. DNA for the CDR3: TGTGCCAGCAGCTCCCCGGCTTCGGGGGGGGGCCGGGAGACCCAGTACTTC.

A word on this clone: The same CDR3 arises from other DNA sequences in this sample as well. The rearrangement joins TRBV7-6 to TRBJ2-3, with 8 bases fitting TRBD2. Unmatched junction bases numbered 11, after V lost 2 bases and J lost 4 bases. The germline V gene encodes CDR1 SGHVS and CDR2 FNYEAQ. The CDR3 extends over 17 amino acids. The CDR3 coding sequence is TGTGCCAGCAGCTTATCTTTGGGTCGGGGGGGCGCAGATACGCAGTATTTT. Translating gives CASSLSLGRGGADTQYF.

The chain recombines TRBV9 with TRBJ1-4, with D maybe TRBD1 (5 bases). There are 17 residues in the CDR3. The V gene's germline CDR1 is SGDLS and CDR2 YYNGEE. V dropped 3 bases and J dropped 5 bases, with 20 bases sitting between them. Written as DNA, the CDR3 is TGTGCCAGCAGCGCACTAAGTGGGGGACTACCAAATGAAAAACTGTTTTTT. This gives the protein CASSALSGGLPNEKLFF.